The 17 T cell receptor beta chains below all came from one sample that was sequenced in a study of T cells in Graves' hyperthyroidism and ophthalmopathy. Using RNA transcripts as the source, TCR beta CDR3 regions were amplified. The study used the HTBI primer set for a first-round RT-PCR of the TCR CDR3. One entry per CDR3 protein results from TCRdb running MiXCR on the multiplex PCR reads. The data contain hundreds of thousands of distinct CDR3 sequences, around 20% of them seen just once; the ten biggest clones take up 34%. Sequencing input: blood. The source of these receptors is a man aged 25-45 years with Graves' ophthalmopathy.

The rearrangement joins TRBV10-1 to TRBJ2-7; 11 nucleotides match TRBD2. V gave up 2 bases and J gave up 5 bases; unmatched junction bases: 8. This CDR3 contains 16 residues. Germline CDR1 reads WNHNN; CDR2 reads SYGVQD (reference sequence). CDR3 residues: CASSELAASGRNEQYF. CDR3 DNA sequence: TGCGCCAGCAGTGAGCTTGCGGCTAGCGGGAGGAACGAGCAGTACTTC.

V and J are TRBV19 and TRBJ2-5; a weak D match, TRBD1 (5 bases). Germline V lookup: CDR1 LNHDA, CDR2 SQIVND (reference sequence). The ends were cut back, 3 bases at V and 0 bases at J, with 11 bases in the middle. There are 15 residues in the CDR3. CDR3 residues: CASSIRRGYQETQYF. The CDR3 DNA is TGTGCCAGTAGTATTCGTAGGGGATACCAAGAGACCCAGTACTTC.

This clonotype was seen a few times. This rearrangement joins TRBV3-1 to TRBJ2-1; D gene uncertain. There are 15 residues in the CDR3. The germline V gene has CDR1 LGHDT and CDR2 YNNKEL (reference sequence). V gave up 0 bases and J gave up 3 bases, with 9 bases separating them. CDR3 region: CASSQDLSSYNEQFF. The CDR3 region has the DNA TGTGCCAGCAGCCAAGACCTTTCTAGCTACAATGAGCAGTTCTTC.

This clonotype has only one observation. The chain uses TRBV5-5 and TRBJ1-3; no definite D call. Germline CDR1 is SGHKS and CDR2 is YYEKEE (reference sequence). CDR3 size: 17 residues. The V end lost 0 bases, the J end lost 0 bases, and 13 bases lay between the germline ends. CDR3 amino acids: CASSLGPLSSSGNTIYF. Here the CDR3 DNA reads TGTGCCAGCAGCTTGGGGCCCCTGTCCAGCTCTGGAAACACCATATATTTT.

The chain joins TRBV13 to TRBJ2-5; tentatively, D is TRBD2 (6 bases). V was cut by 6 bases and J by 5 bases, with 19 bases left in between. CDR3 length: 15 amino acids. The germline gives CDR1 PRHDT, CDR2 FYEKMQ (reference sequence). The CDR3 loop is CASRTHGLSGETQYF. The CDR3 nucleotides read TGTGCCAGCAGAACACATGGACTAAGCGGGGAGACCCAGTACTTC.

This clonotype has at least ten counts. The V call is TRBV2, the J call TRBJ2-2; the D gene is possibly TRBD1 (5 bases). CDR1 is SNHLY, CDR2 FYNNEI, per germline. This CDR3 has 15 residues. V was shortened by 8 bases and J by 3 bases, with 16 bases between the two germline ends. CDR3: CASSGVQDYTGELFF. In DNA form, the CDR3 reads TGTGCCAGCTCGGGTGTACAGGATTACACCGGGGAGCTGTTTTTT. The complete variable domain, with remaining parts taken from reference TRBV2 and TRBJ2-2, reads EPEVTQTPSHQVTQMGQEVILRCVPISNHLYFYWYRQILGQKVEFLVSFYNNEISEKSEIFDDQFSVERPDGSNFTLKIRSTKLEDSAMYFCASSGVQDYTGELFFGEGSRLTVL.

This clonotype appeared many times. The genes are TRBV25-1 and TRBJ2-1; 11 bases fit TRBD2. The junction had 6 bases not matched to a gene; V was cut back by 3 bases and J by 2 bases. This CDR3 has 17 amino acids. The germline V gene has CDR1 MGHDK and CDR2 SYGVNS. The DNA of the CDR3 is TGTGCCAGCAGTGATCCGCGGACTAGCGGGCCCTACAATGAGCAGTTCTTC. This sequence encodes CASSDPRTSGPYNEQFF. The variable domain in full, with the rest retrieved from reference TRBV25-1 and TRBJ2-1, is EADIYQTPRYLVIGTGKKITLECSQTMGHDKMYWYQQDPGMELHLIHYSYGVNSTEKGDLSSESTVSRIRTEHFPLTLESARPSHTSQYLCASSDPRTSGPYNEQFFGPGTRLTVL.

The V and J genes are TRBV19 and TRBJ2-7, with D unclear. Germline-derived CDR1 and CDR2 are LNHDA and SQIVND (reference sequence). The length of the CDR3 is 14 residues. V gave up 0 bases and J gave up 2 bases, with 8 bases separating them. CDR3: CASSIEYRPYEQYF. CDR3 coding DNA: TGTGCCAGTAGTATAGAATACCGGCCCTACGAGCAGTACTTC.

This clonotype turned up a few times. The junction departs from the called germline gene at one end, perhaps through a read error. The rearrangement joins TRBV7-7 to TRBJ2-3; TRBD1 aligns across 8 bases. Germline V gene sequence: CDR1 SSHAT, CDR2 FNYEAQ (reference sequence). The CDR3 length is 16 residues. This CDR3 reads CASSPGSGGSTDTQYF. Written as DNA, the CDR3 is TGTGCTAGCAGCCCCGGATCAGGGGGCTCGACAGATACGCAGTATTTT. Looking up the rest from reference TRBV7-7 and TRBJ2-3 gives the full variable domain: GAGVSQSPRYKVTKRGQDVTLRCDPISSHATLYWYQQALGQGPEFLTYFNYEAQPDKSGLPSDRFSAERPEGSISTLTIQRTEQRDSAMYRCASSPGSGGSTDTQYFGPGTRLTVL.

This clonotype was seen a few times. The gene calls are TRBV13 and TRBJ2-7; 7 bases line up with TRBD1. The trim removed 0 bases at V and 0 bases at J, leaving 2 bases unmatched. CDR3 length equals 15 residues. Germline assignment: CDR1 PRHDT and CDR2 FYEKMQ (reference sequence). The CDR3 DNA reads as TGTGCCAGCAGCTTAGGAGGGGGCCTCTCCTACGAGCAGTACTTC. Protein: CASSLGGGLSYEQYF.

The V gene is TRBV27, the J gene TRBJ2-3, with 10 bases matching TRBD1. The V segment lost 10 bases and the J segment 4 bases; nucleotides outside the gene matches: 11. The germline gives CDR1 MNHEY, CDR2 SMNVEV (reference sequence). The CDR3 runs 15 residues. The chain's CDR3 is CATAPTGGGSDTQYF. CDR3 bases: TGTGCCACCGCTCCGACAGGGGGCGGATCAGATACGCAGTATTTT.

The chain recombines TRBV11-2 with TRBJ2-7; D not resolved. From germline, CDR1 is SGHAT and CDR2 FQNNGV. The CDR3 extends over 12 amino acids. V was cut by 5 bases and J by 8 bases, with 13 bases left in between. The CDR3 DNA sequence: TGTGCCAGCAGCCCCGACAATTTCCAGCAGTACTTC. Translated: CASSPDNFQQYF.

This chain uses TRBV28 with TRBJ2-7; D is unresolved. Looked up from germline, CDR1 is MDHEN and CDR2 is SYDVKM. Trimming took 9 bases from V and 3 from J, leaving 15 bases between them. The CDR3 consists of 13 residues. The CDR3 DNA reads TGTGCCAGTCAGGAACCCTCTGTCTACGAGCAGTACTTC. This encodes CASQEPSVYEQYF.

This chain connects TRBV28 to TRBJ1-5, with D unclear. Germline V gives CDR1 MDHEN, CDR2 SYDVKM. This CDR3 has 12 amino acids. V was cut by 1 base and J by 6 bases, with 4 bases left in between. This CDR3 reads CASSLSAQPQHF. CDR3 in DNA: TGTGCCAGCAGTTTATCGGCTCAGCCCCAGCATTTT. Drawing the rest from reference TRBV28 and TRBJ1-5, the complete variable domain is DVKVTQSSRYLVKRTGEKVFLECVQDMDHENMFWYRQDPGLGLRLIYFSYDVKMKEKGDIPEGYSVSREKKERFSLILESASTNQTSMYLCASSLSAQPQHFGDGTRLSIL.

This rearrangement joins TRBV20-1 to TRBJ2-5; 12 positions match TRBD2. The ends lost 1 base at V and 3 bases at J; junction bases unmatched: 3. This CDR3 is 15 amino acids long. CDR1 DFQATT and CDR2 SNEGSKA come from the germline V gene (reference sequence). The CDR3 loop reads CSARASGRVKETQYF. CDR3 in DNA: TGCAGTGCTAGAGCTAGCGGGAGGGTAAAAGAGACCCAGTACTTC.

The CDR3 loop is CASSLEIRNEKLFF. CDR3 DNA sequence: TGTGCCAGCAGCTTAGAGATCCGTAATGAAAAACTGTTTTTT. The gene calls are TRBV7-8 and TRBJ1-4; D ambiguous. V shed 1 base and J shed 4 bases, with 7 bases lying between them. Germline-derived CDR1 and CDR2 are SGHVS and FQNEAQ. The CDR3 spans 14 residues.

This clonotype came up many times. The chain couples TRBV10-3 to TRBJ2-5; D not certain. The CDR3 runs 15 residues. V lost 0 bases and J 1 base, leaving 9 bases between the germline ends. Germline V gene sequence: CDR1 ENHRY, CDR2 SYGVKD. CDR3 in amino acids: CAISESRGFQETQYF. The CDR3, as DNA: TGTGCCATCAGTGAGTCGAGAGGCTTCCAAGAGACCCAGTACTTC.